A selection of T cell receptor beta chains follows, all from one sample in a study of blood T cell repertoires in COVID-19. Sequencing was performed with immunoSEQ multiplex PCR; in TCRdb, only in-frame clones are kept and a portion is missing. The sample shows 35,000 to 40,000 clones, around four fifths of them seen only once. Material: peripheral blood. The source is a man aged 60-69 years with COVID-19, enrolled during active disease. The CDR3 runs from the conserved cysteine through the conserved F or W. The order of the fields is J gene, V gene, clone size, D gene, CDR3 DNA, CDR3 protein. A D gene is named only where the DNA matches it firmly. Clone sizes are given selectively: once, few, many, or a class where the clone is expanded.

TRBJ1-5,TRBV6-1,.,.,TGTGCCAGCAGTGAAGCCGGGAATCAGCCCCAGCATTTT,CASSEAGNQPQHF
TRBJ1-1,TRBV4-1,.,.,TGCGCCAGCAGCCAAGATCGGAGGGGCCCAACCCACTCTGAAGCTTTCTTT,CASSQDRRGPTHSEAFF
TRBJ1-1,TRBV6-5,.,TRBD1,TGTGCCAGCAGTCGTGGACAGGGAGGAACTGAAGCTTTCTTT,CASSRGQGGTEAFF
TRBJ2-4,TRBV18,.,.,TGTGCCAGCTCGTCGGACTCTCTCCGTCAGTACTTC,CASSSDSLRQYF
TRBJ1-1,TRBV3-1/TRBV3-2,few,.,TGTGCCAGCAGCCAAGGCCAGGGGTCGGCTTTCTTT,CASSQGQGSAFF
TRBJ1-6,TRBV5-1,few,.,TGCGCCAGCAGCTACAGGGATAATTCACCCCTCCACTTT,CASSYRDNSPLHF
TRBJ2-1,TRBV20-1,.,TRBD1,TGCAGTGCTAGTGACCCGGGACAGGGGGCCGAGGAGCAGTTCTTC,CSASDPGQGAEEQFF
TRBJ1-6,TRBV3-1/TRBV3-2,few,.,TGTGCCAGCAGCCAAGGGCAGGGTACTAATTCACCCCTCCACTTT,CASSQGQGTNSPLHF
TRBJ1-5,TRBV6-5,.,.,TGTGCCAGCAAAGAGACCAGGGACAATCAGCCCCAGCATTTT,CASKETRDNQPQHF
TRBJ2-7,TRBV9,once,TRBD1,TGTGCCAGCAGCCCTCAGCCGGACAGGAGCTCCTACGAGCAGTACTTC,CASSPQPDRSSYEQYF
TRBJ2-1,TRBV19,.,TRBD1,TGTGCCAGTATAGGGGTTGGGACAGGGTACAATGAGCAGTTCTTC,CASIGVGTGYNEQFF
TRBJ2-2,TRBV19,.,TRBD2,TGTGCCAGTAGTTTTGAACTAGCGGGATACACCGGGGAGCTGTTTTTT,CASSFELAGYTGELFF
TRBJ2-2,TRBV18,once,TRBD1,TGTGCCAGCTCGACGACAGGGGGCAACACCGGGGAGCTGTTTTTT,CASSTTGGNTGELFF
TRBJ2-3,TRBV28,.,TRBD1,TGTGCCAGCAGTTCATACAGGGGTAGCACAGATACGCAGTATTTT,CASSSYRGSTDTQYF
TRBJ1-1,TRBV6-1,.,TRBD1,TGTGCCAGCAGTGCGGGACAGGGGGGGATAACGAACACTGAAGCTTTCTTT,CASSAGQGGITNTEAFF
TRBJ2-6,TRBV7-8,.,.,TGTGCCAGCAGTCGTCAGTTCTCTGGGGCCAACGTCCTGACTTTC,CASSRQFSGANVLTF
TRBJ2-3,TRBV28,few,TRBD2,TGTGCCAGCAGCAGGGGTGGACTAGCGGGAGCCAATACGCAGTATTTT,CASSRGGLAGANTQYF
TRBJ2-6,TRBV4-2,.,.,TGTGCCAGCAGTCCGGGGGACTCTGGGGCCAACGTCCTGACTTTC,CASSPGDSGANVLTF
TRBJ1-2,TRBV30,.,.,TGTGCCTGGAGTGTACAGACGAACTATGGCTACACCTTC,CAWSVQTNYGYTF
TRBJ2-3,TRBV6-5,.,TRBD1,TGTGCCAGCAGGAACTGGGGACAGGGGGATACGCAGTATTTT,CASRNWGQGDTQYF
TRBJ1-2,TRBV3-1/TRBV3-2,.,TRBD1,TGTGCCAGCAGACCTCGACAGGGATCGGACTATGGCTACACCTTC,CASRPRQGSDYGYTF
TRBJ2-1,TRBV29-1,.,TRBD2,TGCAGCGTTGAATCAGGATTAGCGGGAGAGGTCTATGAGCAGTTCTTC,CSVESGLAGEVYEQFF
TRBJ2-1,TRBV10-1,.,TRBD2,TGCGCCAGCAGTGAGCTACAAGCGGGAGAGCACGACAATGAGCAGTTCTTC,CASSELQAGEHDNEQFF
TRBJ2-7,TRBV19,.,TRBD2,TGTGCCAGTAGTTCCAGGTCTAGCGGGAGCGTTAGGTACGAGCAGTACTTC,CASSSRSSGSVRYEQYF